These T cell receptor beta chains were read from a single sample in a study of technical replicates of blood from a handful of donors. Assay used: immunoSEQ multiplex PCR; TCRdb lists only in-frame clones, some missing. The table shows 13,000 to 15,000 clones, with less than 90% occurring only once. The sequenced sample was PBMCs. These receptor sequences come from a human donor in good health. The CDR3 runs from the conserved cysteine through the conserved F or W. D genes are given only for firm matches. Only part of the rows carry a size: once, few, many, or a class if the clone is expanded.

v_gene	d_gene	j_gene	abundance	CDR3aa	CDR3nt
TRBV10-1	TRBD1	TRBJ2-7	once	CASSEGTGFYEQYF	TGCGCCAGCAGTGAGGGGACAGGGTTCTACGAGCAGTACTTC
TRBV28	.	TRBJ2-1	.	CASKGGVDYNEQFF	TGTGCCAGCAAAGGAGGCGTTGATTACAATGAGCAGTTCTTC
TRBV7-6	.	TRBJ1-4	few	CASSLEVGADEKLFF	TGTGCCAGCAGCTTAGAAGTGGGGGCCGATGAAAAACTGTTTTTT
TRBV7-9	.	TRBJ2-7	.	CASSLGGTDPQSSYEQYF	TGTGCCAGCAGCTTGGGCGGGACAGACCCTCAAAGCTCCTACGAGCAGTACTTC
TRBV5-1	TRBD2	TRBJ2-5	.	CASSNSGRAGETQYF	TGCGCCAGCAGCAACAGCGGGAGGGCCGGGGAGACCCAGTACTTC
TRBV16	.	TRBJ1-1	.	CASSGDTLNTEAFF	TGTGCCAGCAGCGGCGACACTTTGAACACTGAAGCTTTCTTT
TRBV7-3	TRBD2	TRBJ2-3	.	CASSSTAGSTDTQYF	TGTGCCAGCAGCTCGACAGCGGGAAGCACAGATACGCAGTATTTT
TRBV6-1	TRBD2	TRBJ2-1	once	CASRRVSGSFDEQFF	TGTGCCAGCAGGAGGGTGAGCGGGAGTTTCGATGAGCAGTTCTTC
TRBV15	.	TRBJ2-2	few	CATSSAQGWVELFF	TGTGCCACCAGCAGCGCTCAGGGTTGGGTGGAGCTGTTTTTT
TRBV30	.	TRBJ2-1	few	CAWSQWYNEQFF	TGTGCCTGGAGTCAGTGGTACAATGAGCAGTTCTTC
TRBV6-1	.	TRBJ1-5	.	CASSVPGYQPQHF	TGTGCCAGCAGTGTCCCGGGGTATCAGCCCCAGCATTTT
TRBV5-1	.	TRBJ1-2	.	CASSLETASYGYTF	TGCGCCAGCAGCTTGGAAACAGCTTCCTATGGCTACACCTTC
TRBV5-6	.	TRBJ1-1	.	CASSLVIGVMNTEAFF	TGTGCCAGCAGCTTGGTTATAGGAGTCATGAACACTGAAGCTTTCTTT
TRBV6-1	TRBD1	TRBJ1-5	.	CASSDYGTGAYQPQHF	TGTGCCAGCAGTGACTACGGGACAGGGGCTTATCAGCCCCAGCATTTT
TRBV9	TRBD1	TRBJ1-5	.	CASSPGTGLYSNQPQHF	TGTGCCAGCAGCCCTGGGACAGGGCTTTATAGCAATCAGCCCCAGCATTTT
TRBV10-3	TRBD2	TRBJ2-7	.	CAIRDGSLAAYEQYF	TGTGCCATCAGAGACGGTTCACTAGCGGCCTACGAGCAGTACTTC
TRBV7-2	TRBD2	TRBJ2-1	.	CASSPGTSGTGREQFF	TGTGCCAGCAGCCCTGGGACTAGCGGGACAGGCAGGGAGCAGTTCTTC
TRBV30	.	TRBJ2-7	.	CAWRGRGFNYEQYF	TGTGCCTGGAGGGGCCGGGGTTTTAACTACGAGCAGTACTTC
TRBV30	TRBD2	TRBJ2-3	.	CAWSPGTSGGDTQYF	TGTGCCTGGAGTCCCGGGACTAGCGGTGGGGATACGCAGTATTTT
TRBV25-1	.	TRBJ1-2	.	CASSEPFYGYTF	TGTGCCAGCAGTGAACCCTTCTATGGCTACACCTTC
TRBV7-9	TRBD2	TRBJ2-1	.	CASSLSWTRASNEQFF	TGTGCCAGCAGCTTATCCTGGACTAGGGCGTCCAATGAGCAGTTCTTC
TRBV5-1	TRBD2	TRBJ2-2	.	CASSSLAGVRRELFF	TGCGCCAGCAGCTCCCTAGCGGGAGTTAGGAGGGAGCTGTTTTTT
TRBV5-1	TRBD1	TRBJ2-1	.	CASSPGTGAYNEQFF	TGCGCCAGCAGCCCAGGGACAGGAGCATACAATGAGCAGTTCTTC
TRBV6-1	TRBD2	TRBJ2-2	.	CASSEFRGGGTGELFF	TGTGCCAGCAGTGAATTCCGGGGGGGCGGCACCGGGGAGCTGTTTTTT
TRBV2	TRBD1	TRBJ2-7	.	CAITGQDSYEQYF	TGTGCCATCACGGGACAGGACTCCTACGAGCAGTACTTC
TRBV5-4	TRBD2	TRBJ2-3	.	CASTLAGGRTDTQYF	TGTGCCAGCACCTTAGCGGGAGGTAGGACAGATACGCAGTATTTT
TRBV10-3	TRBD1	TRBJ2-7	.	CAIRDGTGAYEQYF	TGTGCCATCAGAGACGGGACAGGGGCCTACGAGCAGTACTTC
TRBV5-1	TRBD2	TRBJ2-5	.	CASSLGIAGEGETQYF	TGCGCCAGCAGCTTGGGAATAGCGGGAGAAGGAGAGACCCAGTACTTC
TRBV27	TRBD1	TRBJ2-1	medium-sized	CASSGDRGHNEQFF	TGTGCCAGCTCCGGGGACAGGGGGCACAATGAGCAGTTCTTC
TRBV10-3	.	TRBJ2-7	.	CAISEPGWEQYF	TGTGCCATCAGTGAGCCCGGGTGGGAGCAGTACTTC
TRBV2	TRBD1	TRBJ2-2	few	CASKAGGNTGELFF	TGTGCCAGCAAAGCAGGGGGCAACACCGGGGAGCTGTTTTTT
TRBV7-9	.	TRBJ2-4	.	CASSLQGNGNIQYF	TGTGCCAGCAGCCTCCAGGGTAACGGGAACATTCAGTACTTC
TRBV5-1	TRBD2	TRBJ2-7	.	CASSFYSGSSEQYF	TGCGCCAGCAGCTTCTATAGCGGGAGCAGCGAGCAGTACTTC
TRBV11-2	TRBD2	TRBJ2-7	.	CASSTRTSGRVNEQYF	TGTGCCAGCAGCACCCGGACTAGCGGGAGGGTGAACGAGCAGTACTTC
TRBV4-1	.	TRBJ2-3	.	CASSPSPTESTDTQYF	TGCGCCAGCAGCCCCTCCCCGACAGAAAGCACAGATACGCAGTATTTT
TRBV6-5	.	TRBJ2-1	.	CASSSPAGEQFF	TGTGCCAGCAGTTCTCCGGCGGGTGAGCAGTTCTTC
TRBV7-9	.	TRBJ2-5	.	CASSLEGGGPVETQYF	TGTGCCAGCAGCTTAGAGGGGGGAGGGCCGGTAGAGACCCAGTACTTC
TRBV6-1	.	TRBJ2-5	.	CASSHEAGETQYF	TGTGCCAGCAGCCATGAGGCCGGGGAGACCCAGTACTTC
TRBV27	.	TRBJ2-1	.	CASSMGYYSEGLYNEQFF	TGTGCCAGCAGTATGGGCTACTATTCGGAGGGCCTTTACAATGAGCAGTTCTTC
TRBV5-8	.	TRBJ1-5	.	CASSLGDAGTQPQHF	TGTGCCAGCAGCTTGGGTGATGCGGGGACCCAGCCCCAGCATTTT
TRBV6-5	.	TRBJ1-2	.	CASRRSQGNYGYTF	TGTGCCAGCAGGCGCTCACAGGGAAACTATGGCTACACCTTC
TRBV6-1	TRBD1	TRBJ2-7	.	CASWDTGGREEQYF	TGTGCCAGCTGGGATACAGGGGGCAGGGAAGAGCAGTACTTC
TRBV27	.	TRBJ1-4	.	CASRLMTGGKLFF	TGTGCCAGCAGACTGATGACGGGGGGAAAACTGTTTTTT
TRBV6-6	.	TRBJ2-7	.	CACAGQRPYEQYF	TGTGCCTGCGCGGGACAGAGGCCCTACGAGCAGTACTTC
TRBV5-1	TRBD1	TRBJ1-1	.	CASRSTGALTEAFF	TGCGCCAGCAGGTCCACAGGGGCCCTCACTGAAGCTTTCTTT
TRBV6-1	TRBD1	TRBJ2-3	.	CASRGTGEPTDTQYF	TGTGCCAGCAGGGGGACAGGGGAGCCAACAGATACGCAGTATTTT
TRBV28	.	TRBJ1-5	.	CASSLYRDKSNQPQHF	TGTGCCAGCAGTTTATATCGGGACAAGAGCAATCAGCCCCAGCATTTT
TRBV27	.	TRBJ1-1	once	CASSSQGSTAFF	TGTGCCAGCAGTTCACAGGGTTCTACAGCTTTCTTT